Presented here are 28 T cell receptor beta chains from one specimen sequenced in a study of T cell responses to AZD1222 COVID-19 vaccine. Profiling relied on immunoSEQ multiplex PCR, and the TCRdb table lists in-frame clones only, not all of them. The repertoire holds some 150,000 clones, with 75% to 95% as singletons. This specimen was peripheral blood, taken on day 0 of MenACWY control vaccination. All receptors come from an adult in good health.

The chain employs TRBV7-2 and TRBJ2-7; the match to TRBD1 covers 7 bases. The junction had 9 bases not matched to a gene; V was cut back by 5 bases and J by 2 bases. This CDR3 comprises 15 residues. In germline, CDR1 is SGHTA, CDR2 FQGNSA. The CDR3 nucleotides read TGTGCCAGCAGCATCTGGACAGGTGTGACCTACGAGCAGTACTTC. This translates into CASSIWTGVTYEQYF.

This chain links TRBV7-3 with TRBJ2-1; tentative D call: TRBD2 (5 bases). V was shortened by 5 bases and J by 0 bases, with 14 bases between the two germline ends. The CDR3 loop spans 16 amino acids. Germline lookup yields CDR1 SGHTA and CDR2 FQGTGA. CDR3 amino acids: CASSLGLARSYNEQFF. CDR3 bases: TGTGCCAGCAGCCTAGGCCTAGCCCGCTCCTACAATGAGCAGTTCTTC.

This chain connects TRBV5-5 to TRBJ2-7; 9 nucleotides line up with TRBD1. The germline gives CDR1 SGHKS, CDR2 YYEKEE (reference sequence). This CDR3 is 15 amino acids long. The V gene end was trimmed by 4 bases and the J gene end by 4 bases; junction bases not matched to a gene: 9. The CDR3 reads CASSDLDRGLYEQYF. CDR3 sequence (DNA): TGTGCCAGCAGCGACTTGGACAGGGGACTGTACGAGCAGTACTTC. Drawing the rest from reference TRBV5-5 and TRBJ2-7, the complete variable domain is DAGVTQSPTHLIKTRGQQVTLRCSPISGHKSVSWYQQVLGQGPQFIFQYYEKEERGRGNFPDRFSARQFPNYSSELNVNALLLGDSALYLCASSDLDRGLYEQYFGPGTRLTVT.

The V gene is TRBV6-5, the J gene TRBJ1-1; D is possibly TRBD1 (6 bases). The CDR3 covers 13 residues. Germline V gene sequence: CDR1 MNHEY, CDR2 SVGAGI. Trimming took 7 bases from V and 4 from J, leaving 13 bases between them. The CDR3 DNA reads as TGTGCCAGCACCTGGACAGTCGGCACTGAAGCTTTCTTT. Its protein product is CASTWTVGTEAFF.

This chain joins TRBV7-2 and TRBJ1-6; perhaps TRBD1 as D (6 bases). Germline CDR1 and CDR2: SGHTA and FQGNSA. This CDR3 region has 17 residues. The V end lost 3 bases, the J end lost 4 bases, and 16 bases lay between the germline ends. CDR3 loop: CASSFGRRGGYNSPLHF. DNA for the CDR3: TGTGCCAGCAGCTTCGGACGGAGGGGGGGTTATAATTCACCCCTCCACTTT.

The chain carries TRBV5-1 and TRBJ1-3; D is undetermined. There are 18 residues in the CDR3. The germline V gene encodes CDR1 SGHRS and CDR2 YFSETQ. V was cut by 0 bases and J by 0 bases, with 16 bases left in between. The CDR3: CASSLAFGQILSGNTIYF. CDR3 in DNA: TGCGCCAGCAGCTTGGCCTTTGGCCAGATTCTCTCTGGAAACACCATATATTTT.

The chain has TRBV5-1 and TRBJ1-2; maybe TRBD1 (6 bases). Germline lookup yields CDR1 SGHRS and CDR2 YFSETQ. The V end lost 4 bases, the J end lost 7 bases, and 17 bases lay between the germline ends. The CDR3 is made up of 14 amino acids. CDR3 sequence: CASSASGEISGYTF. In DNA, the CDR3 is TGCGCCAGCAGCGCCTCAGGGGAAATATCTGGCTACACCTTC. The whole variable domain, remainder taken from reference TRBV5-1 and TRBJ1-2, is KAGVTQTPRYLIKTRGQQVTLSCSPISGHRSVSWYQQTPGQGLQFLFEYFSETQRNKGNFPGRFSGRQFSNSRSEMNVSTLELGDSALYLCASSASGEISGYTFGSGTRLTVV.

This chain links TRBV5-6 with TRBJ1-2, with D possibly matching TRBD1 (6 bases). Trimming took off 4 bases at V and 5 bases at J, with 18 bases between the two ends. The germline CDR1 and CDR2 sequences are SGHDT and YYEEEE. This CDR3 region has 15 residues. Here the CDR3 reads CASSPRTRGGYGYTF. CDR3 nucleotide sequence: TGTGCCAGCAGCCCCAGGACCCGAGGGGGGTATGGCTACACCTTC.

This chain uses TRBV5-1 with TRBJ1-4; weak D call: TRBD1 (5 bases). CDR3 size: 14 residues. Germline lookup yields CDR1 SGHRS and CDR2 YFSETQ. V shed 0 bases and J shed 6 bases, with 9 bases lying between them. CDR3 loop: CASSLGGADEKLFF. In nucleotides, the CDR3 is TGCGCCAGCAGCTTGGGTGGGGCGGATGAAAAACTGTTTTTT.

Turning to this clone: The junction shows a germline mismatch at one end, possibly a read error. V and J are TRBV5-1 and TRBJ2-7; D may be TRBD1 or TRBD2 (5 bases each). The germline V gene has CDR1 SGHRS and CDR2 YFSETQ. The CDR3 is 9 residues long. The CDR3 here is CACRDHQEF. CDR3 in DNA: TGCGCCTGCCGGGACCATCAAGAATTC.

The count of this clone is one. V gene TRBV28 combines with J gene TRBJ1-1; 10 bases map to TRBD1. V dropped 1 base and J dropped 3; count of bases not matched to a gene: 2. Germline CDR1 is MDHEN and CDR2 is SYDVKM. The CDR3 length is 15 residues. This chain's CDR3 is CASSLLGQGYTEAFF. CDR3 coding DNA: TGTGCCAGCAGTTTATTGGGACAGGGGTACACTGAAGCTTTCTTT. The entire variable domain, with the rest obtained from reference TRBV28 and TRBJ1-1, is as follows: DVKVTQSSRYLVKRTGEKVFLECVQDMDHENMFWYRQDPGLGLRLIYFSYDVKMKEKGDIPEGYSVSREKKERFSLILESASTNQTSMYLCASSLLGQGYTEAFFGQGTRLTVV.

The table lists this clone with a few counts. V gene TRBV7-8 combines with J gene TRBJ1-3; D possibly corresponds to TRBD1 (6 bases). V dropped 1 base and J dropped 6 bases, with 7 bases sitting between them. Germline-derived CDR1 and CDR2 are SGHVS and FQNEAQ. The CDR3 spans 13 residues. CDR3 DNA: TGTGCCAGCAGCTTAGACAGGGAAAACACCATATATTTT. Translation: CASSLDRENTIYF. The whole variable domain, filled in from reference TRBV7-8 and TRBJ1-3, reads GAGVSQSPRYKVAKRGQDVALRCDPISGHVSLFWYQQALGQGPEFLTYFQNEAQLDKSGLPSDRFFAERPEGSVSTLKIQRTQQEDSAVYLCASSLDRENTIYFGEGSWLTVV.

This clone was picked up one time. CDR3 in DNA: TGTGCCAGTAGCAGGGACAGTACGGGCACTGAAGCTTTCTTT. Translated, it gives CASSRDSTGTEAFF. J is TRBJ1-1 and V is TRBV19; TRBD1 aligns across 7 bases. The junction had 8 bases not matched to a gene; V was cut back by 6 bases and J by 4 bases. Per germline, CDR1 LNHDA and CDR2 SQIVND (reference sequence). This CDR3 is 14 amino acids long.

V is TRBV19 and J is TRBJ1-2, with unresolved D. CDR1 LNHDA and CDR2 SQIVND come from the germline V gene (reference sequence). V was cut by 3 bases and J by 4 bases, with 12 bases left in between. The CDR3 loop spans 14 amino acids. CDR3 region: CASSIMGFSYGYTF. DNA of the CDR3: TGTGCCAGTAGTATTATGGGTTTCAGCTATGGCTACACCTTC.

This chain links TRBV25-1 with TRBJ1-1; the D gene is possibly TRBD1 (6 bases). Trimming took off 2 bases at V and 0 bases at J, with 16 bases between the two ends. Germline V lookup: CDR1 MGHDK, CDR2 SYGVNS. This CDR3 comprises 17 residues. CDR3 sequence: CASSEKVGGTMNTEAFF. Here the CDR3 DNA reads TGTGCCAGCAGTGAAAAGGTGGGGGGGACAATGAACACTGAAGCTTTCTTT.

The V call is TRBV5-1, the J call TRBJ1-1, with D perhaps matching TRBD1 (6 bases). V lost 2 bases, J lost 6 bases, and 11 bases lay in between. CDR1 and CDR2 from the germline V gene are SGHRS and YFSETQ. The CDR3 is made up of 13 amino acids. The CDR3 sequence is CASSFQGWAEAFF. In DNA form, the CDR3 reads TGCGCCAGCAGCTTCCAGGGGTGGGCTGAAGCTTTCTTT. Together with reference TRBV5-1 and TRBJ1-1, the CDR3 gives the full variable domain: KAGVTQTPRYLIKTRGQQVTLSCSPISGHRSVSWYQQTPGQGLQFLFEYFSETQRNKGNFPGRFSGRQFSNSRSEMNVSTLELGDSALYLCASSFQGWAEAFFGQGTRLTVV.

The rearrangement links TRBV7-9 to TRBJ2-1; weak D call: TRBD2 (7 bases). The CDR3 loop spans 15 amino acids. Germline V CDR1 and CDR2: SEHNR, FQNEAQ (reference sequence). With 6 bases removed from V and 4 bases from J, the gap between germline ends came to 16 bases. The CDR3 DNA sequence: TGTGCCAGCAGTTCAGCAGGGAGGGGGTACAATGAGCAGTTCTTC. Translating gives CASSSAGRGYNEQFF.

The chain recombines TRBV28 with TRBJ1-1; D may be TRBD1 (6 bases). The CDR3 runs 16 residues. V was cut by 2 bases and J by 0 bases, with 13 bases left in between. CDR1 and CDR2 (germline): MDHEN, SYDVKM. In DNA, the CDR3 is TGTGCCAGCAGTTTAGGCTTCAGGGACATGAACACTGAAGCTTTCTTT. Protein: CASSLGFRDMNTEAFF.

V is TRBV27 and J is TRBJ1-2; 7 bases line up with TRBD1. The V gene end was trimmed by 2 bases and the J gene end by 1 base; junction bases not matched to a gene: 7. Germline lookup yields CDR1 MNHEY and CDR2 SMNVEV (reference sequence). This CDR3 spans 16 amino acids. CDR3 coding DNA: TGTGCCAGCAGTTTAAGGGGACAGAAATTTAACTATGGCTACACCTTC. This translates into CASSLRGQKFNYGYTF.

The gene calls are TRBV3-1 (or the pseudogene TRBV3-2) and TRBJ1-2, with D unclear. V shed 1 base and J shed 3 bases, with 6 bases lying between them. This CDR3 contains 13 residues. Germline values: CDR1 LGHDT, CDR2 YNNKEL (reference sequence). The DNA of the CDR3 is TGTGCCAGCAGCCAAGTTGTGGACTATGGCTACACCTTC. Amino acid sequence: CASSQVVDYGYTF.

This clone was observed once. The chain recombines TRBV7-6 with TRBJ2-5, with 8 bases identical to TRBD1. Germline V gene lookup returns CDR1 SGHVS and CDR2 FNYEAQ. The CDR3 consists of 16 residues. The trim removed 5 bases at V and 5 bases at J, leaving 13 bases unmatched. In DNA, the CDR3 is TGTGCCAGCAGCCGATGGGGTCAGGGGGCGGGGGAGACCCAGTACTTC. Its protein product is CASSRWGQGAGETQYF.

The chain carries TRBV24-1 and TRBJ1-5, with TRBD1 as a possible D gene (6 bases). The V end was cut by 4 bases, the J end by 2 bases, with 20 bases between. CDR3 length: 18 residues. Germline CDR1 KGHDR, CDR2 SFDVKD. The DNA for the CDR3 is TGTGCCACCAGTGACGGGGCAGGGGCGGGTAGGGGCAATCAGCCCCAGCATTTT. It translates to CATSDGAGAGRGNQPQHF.

The V call is TRBV12-5, the J call TRBJ1-1; D is possibly TRBD1 (6 bases). This CDR3 has 16 residues. CDR1 and CDR2 from the germline V gene are LGHNT and FRNRAP. Deletions cut 6 bases from V and 4 bases from J, with 21 bases between. The DNA for the CDR3 is TGTGCTAGTGGCCCGGACAGACTGATAAGGGGCACTGAAGCTTTCTTT. This translates into CASGPDRLIRGTEAFF.

The V and J genes are TRBV3-1 (or the pseudogene TRBV3-2) and TRBJ2-3; D remains ambiguous. Trimming removed 1 base at V and 10 bases at J, with 9 bases between. This CDR3 has 12 amino acids. The germline V gene encodes CDR1 LGHDT and CDR2 YNNKEL (reference sequence). The CDR3 nucleotides are TGTGCCAGCAGCCAAGGAGTAGTCTCGCAGTATTTT. This sequence encodes CASSQGVVSQYF.

The genes are TRBV10-3 and TRBJ2-7, with TRBD1 matching 10 bases. The CDR3 is 14 amino acids. With V trimmed by 7 bases and J by 5 bases, 8 bases remained unmatched. Germline loops: CDR1 ENHRY, CDR2 SYGVKD. The CDR3 spells CAITPGQGTHEQYF. CDR3 nucleotide sequence: TGTGCCATCACCCCGGGACAGGGGACGCACGAGCAGTACTTC.

This CDR3 reads CASSLGTSGTGELFF. Written as DNA, the CDR3 is TGTGCCAGCAGCCTTGGGACTAGCGGGACCGGGGAGCTGTTTTTT. The gene calls are TRBV5-4 and TRBJ2-2; 12 nucleotides line up with TRBD2. Germline values: CDR1 SGHNT, CDR2 YYREEE (reference sequence). This CDR3 is built from 15 residues. The V segment lost 4 bases and the J segment 5 bases; nucleotides outside the gene matches: 3.

The V gene is TRBV30, the J gene TRBJ1-1, with D tentatively TRBD1 (5 bases). Germline V gene lookup returns CDR1 GTSNPN and CDR2 SVGIG (reference sequence). Between the trimmed V and J ends, which lost 5 bases and 4 bases, there was a span of 17 bases. The CDR3 sequence is 14 residues long. The CDR3 DNA reads as TGTGCCTGGTCCACGGGGCTCCCCGGCACTGAAGCTTTCTTT. Residues: CAWSTGLPGTEAFF.

The chain is built from TRBV5-5 and TRBJ1-2, with 9 bases that match TRBD1. This CDR3 is 15 amino acids long. The V gene's germline CDR1 is SGHKS and CDR2 YYEKEE (reference sequence). The V segment lost 3 bases and the J segment 2 bases; nucleotides outside the gene matches: 5. CDR3 DNA sequence: TGTGCCAGCAGCTCAAGGACAGGGGCGAACTATGGCTACACCTTC. Translating gives CASSSRTGANYGYTF.